Following are 29 T cell receptor beta chains from one sample sequenced in a study of glioma-infiltrating T cells. The iRepertoire nested amplicon-rescue multiplex PCR amplified TCR alpha and beta CDR3s from RNA. Via MiXCR, TCRdb re-called the multiplex PCR reads, giving one row per CDR3 protein. Altogether about 400,000 distinct CDR3 sequences are present, 41% being singletons, with the ten largest covering around 12%. Sequencing was carried out using glioma tissue, nonneoplastic brain tissue, or PBMCs (not recorded which). These receptors all stem from a human donor with low-grade glioma or glioblastoma, undergoing nonglioma brain surgery, or in good health (not recorded which).

The chain joins TRBV20-1 to TRBJ1-5; no reliable D call. The CDR3 is made up of 11 amino acids. Germline CDR1 DFQATT, CDR2 SNEGSKA (reference sequence). V dropped 4 bases and J dropped 7 bases, with 8 bases sitting between them. This CDR3 is CSAMTHQPQHF. The CDR3 bases are TGCAGTGCTATGACTCACCAGCCCCAGCATTTT.

At least ten counts were recorded for this clonotype. The chain uses TRBV25-1 and TRBJ1-1, with TRBD1 matching 7 bases. V lost 2 bases to trimming and J lost 4 bases; unmatched junction nucleotides: 4. The germline V gene has CDR1 MGHDK and CDR2 SYGVNS. The CDR3 is made up of 14 amino acids. The CDR3 nucleotides are TGTGCCAGCAGTGAAGAAAACAGGGGCACTGAAGCTTTCTTT. Amino acid sequence: CASSEENRGTEAFF. Full variable domain (missing parts from reference TRBV25-1 and TRBJ1-1): EADIYQTPRYLVIGTGKKITLECSQTMGHDKMYWYQQDPGMELHLIHYSYGVNSTEKGDLSSESTVSRIRTEHFPLTLESARPSHTSQYLCASSEENRGTEAFFGQGTRLTVV.

This clonotype came up a few times. The chain has TRBV20-1 and TRBJ2-3; 9 bases line up with TRBD1. CDR1 is DFQATT and CDR2 is SNEGSKA in the germline V gene (reference sequence). V lost 2 bases to trimming and J lost 7 bases; unmatched junction nucleotides: 7. The length of the CDR3 is 14 residues. The CDR3 protein is CSARSGTGTYTQYF. The CDR3 DNA sequence: TGCAGTGCTAGATCCGGGACAGGGACGTATACGCAGTATTTT.

The CDR3 DNA is TGTGCCAGCAGTCACGGGACAGAGCGAAATGAGCAGTTCTTC. It encodes CASSHGTERNEQFF. The chain carries TRBV27 and TRBJ2-1, with TRBD1 matching over 7 bases. Germline V gene data show CDR1 as MNHEY and CDR2 as SMNVEV (reference sequence). The CDR3 totals 14 residues. V was clipped by 5 bases and J by 7 bases; unmatched bases: 8.

This clonotype was counted at least ten times. CDR3 nucleotides: TGTGCCACCCCCAGGACGCGGGTAGATGGCAATCAGCCCCAGCATTTT. Encoded protein: CATPRTRVDGNQPQHF. V is TRBV24-1 and J is TRBJ1-5; unclear D gene. The germline V gene encodes CDR1 KGHDR and CDR2 SFDVKD. Trimming took 9 bases from V and 2 from J, leaving 19 bases between them. This CDR3 contains 16 residues.

Of note for this clonotype: Being one base from a much bigger clone, this may be a read error. The chain employs TRBV20-1 and TRBJ1-1; D is unresolved. V was trimmed by 1 base and J by 7 bases, leaving 19 bases between them. This CDR3 comprises 15 residues. CDR1 DFQATT and CDR2 SNEGSKA come from the germline V gene (reference sequence). CDR3 sequence (DNA): TGCAGTGCTAGAGTCATTTGGGTTTTCCGAGATGAAGCTTTCTTT. This codes for CSARVIWVFRDEAFF.

This clonotype was counted at least ten times. The V gene is TRBV6-1, the J gene TRBJ1-1; 7 bases agree with TRBD1. The CDR3 consists of 12 residues. Trimming removed 6 bases from V and 7 bases from J; junction bases left unmatched: 5. The germline gives CDR1 MNHNS, CDR2 SASEGT. CDR3 protein: CASSPQGIEAFF. The CDR3 DNA is TGTGCCAGCAGCCCACAGGGGATTGAAGCTTTCTTT.

This clonotype was seen at least ten times. This sequence joins TRBV7-6 and TRBJ2-2; TRBD2 agrees at 7 bases. Germline-derived CDR1 and CDR2 are SGHVS and FNYEAQ. V lost 5 bases to trimming and J lost 7 bases; unmatched junction nucleotides: 13. The CDR3 runs to 16 residues. CDR3 in DNA: TGTGCCAGCAGCCCGACAGCGGGAAGGATTGGCGGGGAGCTGTTTTTT. The encoded protein is CASSPTAGRIGGELFF.

This sequence joins TRBV11-2 and TRBJ2-7; perhaps TRBD2 as D (5 bases). The germline CDR1 and CDR2 sequences are SGHAT and FQNNGV. The CDR3 is 13 residues long. V lost 6 bases and J 4 bases, leaving 13 bases between the germline ends. CDR3 residues: CASSSLRRYEQYF. Written as DNA, the CDR3 is TGTGCCAGCAGTTCACTACGGAGGTACGAGCAGTACTTC.

This clonotype was found many times. The CDR3: CASRPLVWYEQYF. In DNA form, the CDR3 reads TGTGCCAGCAGACCCCTAGTGTGGTACGAGCAGTACTTC. The chain carries TRBV27 and TRBJ2-7; D gene ambiguous. Germline values: CDR1 MNHEY, CDR2 SMNVEV (reference sequence). The CDR3 runs 13 residues. Trimming removed 6 bases at V and 4 bases at J, with 13 bases between.

The chain couples TRBV5-1 to TRBJ1-2, with 9 bases lining up with TRBD1. The CDR3 spans 16 residues. Germline CDR1 reads SGHRS; CDR2 reads YFSETQ. The ends lost 3 bases at V and 0 bases at J; junction bases unmatched: 6. The CDR3 is CASSSGTGKANYGYTF. In DNA, the CDR3 is TGCGCCAGCAGCTCCGGGACAGGGAAAGCTAACTATGGCTACACCTTC. Supplemented by reference TRBV5-1 and TRBJ1-2, the full variable domain reads KAGVTQTPRYLIKTRGQQVTLSCSPISGHRSVSWYQQTPGQGLQFLFEYFSETQRNKGNFPGRFSGRQFSNSRSEMNVSTLELGDSALYLCASSSGTGKANYGYTFGSGTRLTVV.

This clonotype was observed a few times. The chain recombines TRBV20-1 with TRBJ2-7; the D is unclear. Germline V gene lookup returns CDR1 DFQATT and CDR2 SNEGSKA (reference sequence). This CDR3 spans 15 amino acids. Trimming shortened V by 0 bases and J by 2 bases, and 14 bases separated the two germline ends. CDR3 bases: TGCAGTGCTAGAGATCCCCAGCTAGTGACCTACGAGCAGTACTTC. Protein product: CSARDPQLVTYEQYF.

J is TRBJ1-1 and V is TRBV6-5; D is unclear. This CDR3 has 15 amino acids. Trimming cost V 0 bases and J 14 bases, with 22 bases left between them. The germline gives CDR1 MNHEY, CDR2 SVGAGI. The CDR3 loop is CASSYSKARNTEVFF. Here the CDR3 DNA reads TGTGCCAGCAGTTACTCAAAGGCCCGGAACACTGAAGTCTTCTTT.

The genes are TRBV6-1 and TRBJ2-1, with TRBD2 matching over 7 bases. The CDR3 totals 12 residues. Per germline, CDR1 MNHNS and CDR2 SASEGT. V trimming: 5 bases; J trimming: 10 bases; junction bases outside the gene matches: 5. This CDR3 is CASSLGGQEQFF. In DNA form, the CDR3 reads TGTGCCAGCAGTCTGGGAGGGCAGGAGCAGTTCTTC.

The chain combines TRBV5-4 with TRBJ1-1; weak D call: TRBD1 (5 bases). Trimming left V 1 base short and J 10 bases short, with 14 bases between. The CDR3 covers 13 residues. Germline lookup yields CDR1 SGHNT and CDR2 YYREEE (reference sequence). The CDR3 coding sequence is TGTGCCAGCAGCTTGTCCCAGCGCGGGGGAGCTTTCTTT. Translation: CASSLSQRGGAFF.

This clonotype was observed once. This chain uses TRBV28 with TRBJ2-7, with D possibly being TRBD2 (7 bases). The germline gives CDR1 MDHEN, CDR2 SYDVKM. Between the trimmed V and J ends, which lost 6 bases and 2 bases, there was a span of 17 bases. This CDR3 contains 15 residues. The CDR3: CASSIGGRAPYEQYF. In DNA, the CDR3 is TGTGCCAGCAGCATAGGGGGGAGGGCCCCCTACGAGCAGTACTTC.

This clonotype was found a few times. The chain combines TRBV28 with TRBJ2-1; 9 nucleotides agree with TRBD1. The CDR3 runs to 16 residues. Germline V gene sequence: CDR1 MDHEN, CDR2 SYDVKM. Trimming cost V 3 bases and J 12 bases; bases outside gene matches: 15. The DNA for the CDR3 is TGTGCCAGCAGTTTGATTGGGACAGGGCGTACGAGCGGGCAGTTCTTC. It translates to CASSLIGTGRTSGQFF.

The chain has TRBV19 and TRBJ2-3, with 12 bases that match TRBD2. The CDR3 loop spans 16 amino acids. Unmatched junction bases numbered 10, after V lost 7 bases and J lost 5 bases. Germline V lookup: CDR1 LNHDA, CDR2 SQIVND (reference sequence). The CDR3 sequence: CASTRASGRVQDTQYF. The CDR3 DNA reads as TGTGCCAGTACCAGGGCTAGCGGGAGGGTTCAAGATACGCAGTATTTT.

This clonotype was seen a few times. The chain combines TRBV7-9 with TRBJ2-1; 9 bases map to TRBD2. Germline V gene lookup returns CDR1 SEHNR and CDR2 FQNEAQ (reference sequence). Germline trimming cut 1 base from V and 10 bases from J; bases unmatched to any gene: 5. This CDR3 comprises 14 residues. The CDR3 nucleotides read TGTGCCAGCAGCTTAGTGCTAGCGGGAAAAGAGCAGTTCTTC. Residues: CASSLVLAGKEQFF.

This chain uses TRBV7-6 with TRBJ2-2; D not certain. Trimming removed 5 bases from V and 1 base from J, with 14 bases in between. This CDR3 is 16 amino acids long. CDR1 and CDR2 from the germline V gene are SGHVS and FNYEAQ. This CDR3 reads CASSTAPAGNTGELFF. The DNA for the CDR3 is TGTGCCAGCAGCACCGCCCCGGCAGGGAACACCGGGGAGCTGTTTTTT.

The rearrangement joins TRBV28 to TRBJ1-4; D ambiguous. Germline V gene sequence: CDR1 MDHEN, CDR2 SYDVKM. CDR3 length: 15 amino acids. Trimming cost V 8 bases and J 0 bases, with 13 bases left between them. The DNA of the CDR3 is TGTGCCAGCGGGTATCCAGGCCCAACTAATGAAAAACTGTTTTTT. Residues: CASGYPGPTNEKLFF.

This clonotype was detected a few times. This chain connects TRBV29-1 to TRBJ1-1, with D maybe TRBD1 (5 bases). The CDR3 totals 11 residues. CDR1 and CDR2 (germline): SQVTM, ANQGSEA. CDR3 residues: CGGQSATEAFF. The CDR3 nucleotides read TGCGGAGGACAATCGGCCACTGAAGCTTTCTTT.

V gene TRBV11-1 combines with J gene TRBJ2-1; D is perhaps TRBD2 (6 bases). V was clipped by 3 bases and J by 4 bases, with 22 bases between them. The CDR3 totals 18 residues. CDR1 SGHAT and CDR2 FQDESV come from the germline V gene (reference sequence). The CDR3 loop reads CASSFNPTWGVNYNEQFF. As DNA, the CDR3 is TGTGCCAGCAGCTTTAATCCCACCTGGGGGGTCAATTACAATGAGCAGTTCTTC.

A single count supports this clonotype. One end of the junction fails to match germline, which may point to a read error. This chain uses TRBV27 with TRBJ2-3; D tentatively reads TRBD1 or TRBD2 (5 bases each). This CDR3 is 18 amino acids long. Germline V gene data show CDR1 as MNHEY and CDR2 as SMNVEV (reference sequence). The DNA of the CDR3 is TGTACCAGCAGTCGCCGACGCTATGAGGGGCTATTAACAGATACGCAGTATTTT. Translated: CTSSRRRYEGLLTDTQYF.

V gene TRBV20-1 combines with J gene TRBJ2-7, with D possibly matching TRBD2 (6 bases). V was pared by 1 base and J by 5 bases, with 15 bases between. The V gene's germline CDR1 is DFQATT and CDR2 SNEGSKA (reference sequence). The CDR3 sequence is 14 residues long. The CDR3 coding sequence is TGCAGTGCTAGAGGTTGGAGGGAGGATAACGAGCAGTACTTC. Protein product: CSARGWREDNEQYF.

Many counts were recorded for this clonotype. The chain combines TRBV27 with TRBJ1-3; D not certain. This CDR3 has 16 amino acids. CDR1 is MNHEY, CDR2 SMNVEV, per germline (reference sequence). V was trimmed by 0 bases and J by 5 bases, leaving 14 bases between them. The CDR3 DNA sequence: TGTGCCAGCAGTTTATCGGGCAGAGCCTACCGAAACACCATATATTTT. Protein product: CASSLSGRAYRNTIYF.

The chain has TRBV27 and TRBJ2-7, with 8 bases that match TRBD2. The CDR3 is 17 residues long. Germline V gene lookup returns CDR1 MNHEY and CDR2 SMNVEV (reference sequence). The J segment lost 5 bases and the V segment lost 5 bases, leaving 17 bases of the junction unmatched. CDR3 sequence: CASSHSRGGWGSDEQYF. The CDR3 DNA reads TGTGCCAGCAGTCACTCACGGGGGGGGTGGGGGTCGGACGAGCAGTACTTC.

This clonotype showed up many times. V gene TRBV20-1 combines with J gene TRBJ2-7; no firm D call. Germline CDR1 DFQATT, CDR2 SNEGSKA (reference sequence). Trimming removed 6 bases from V and 6 bases from J, with 21 bases in between. The CDR3 consists of 14 residues. CDR3 region: CSACQVSDPIEQYF. The CDR3 nucleotides are TGCAGTGCGTGCCAGGTATCGGACCCCATCGAGCAGTACTTC.

This CDR3 is CASSSTGPPLGEKLFF. The DNA of the CDR3 is TGTGCCAGCAGTTCGACAGGCCCCCCGCTGGGCGAAAAACTGTTTTTT. This chain connects TRBV28 to TRBJ1-4, with a tentative D call TRBD1 (6 bases). This CDR3 comprises 16 residues. The germline CDR1 and CDR2 sequences are MDHEN and SYDVKM. The V end was cut by 4 bases, the J end by 8 bases, with 20 bases between.